This is a list of T cell receptor beta chains from one sample in a study of CD4 T cells in relation to SARS-CoV-2 and coronaviruses. Data came from immunoSEQ multiplex PCR; TCRdb stores just in-frame clones and leaves some out. The sample lists around 9,700 clones; roughly 72% were seen once. No antigens are known for them. The specimen sequenced was CD4+ T cells from PBMCs, cultured in vitro. The origin of the receptors is a human donor in good health. Each CDR3 is given with its conserved first and last residue. The D gene is left open where the match is weak. Clone size is given for some rows only: seen once, a few or many times, or a class if the clone is expanded.

v_call,j_call,clone_size,d_call,cdr3_nt,cdr3_aa
TRBV7-2,TRBJ2-2,few,TRBD1,TGTGCCAGCAGCTTTTCAGGGGGCCTGACCGGGGAGCTGTTTTTT,CASSFSGGLTGELFF
TRBV19,TRBJ2-2,NA,NA,TGTGCCAGCAACCAAAGGGGGACCGGGGAGCTGTTTTTT,CASNQRGTGELFF
TRBV24-1,TRBJ1-4,NA,TRBD1,TGTGCCACCAGTGAAGAGGACAGGGGGTTGGGTGAAAAACTGTTTTTT,CATSEEDRGLGEKLFF
TRBV2,TRBJ1-1,NA,NA,TGTGCCAGCAGTGAAGGGACTATTGTTAACACTGAAGCTTTCTTT,CASSEGTIVNTEAFF
TRBV5-1,TRBJ2-3,NA,NA,TGCGCCAGCAGCCAGAGGGAACTACCAGATACGCAGTATTTT,CASSQRELPDTQYF
TRBV12-3/TRBV12-4,TRBJ1-2,NA,NA,TGTGCCAGCAGTTTACGAGAGTATGGCTACACCTTC,CASSLREYGYTF
TRBV7-8,TRBJ2-1,once,TRBD2,TGTGCCAGCAGCTTAGCGGGACTAGCGGCCAACAATGAGCAGTTCTTC,CASSLAGLAANNEQFF
TRBV12-5,TRBJ2-7,NA,NA,TGTGCTAGTGGTCGTATACCCGCAGGCGACGAGCAGTACTTC,CASGRIPAGDEQYF
TRBV19,TRBJ1-2,NA,TRBD1,TGTGCCAGTAGTATGGTCTACAGGGGGGACTATGGCTACACCTTC,CASSMVYRGDYGYTF
TRBV16,TRBJ1-5,NA,TRBD1,TGTGCCAGCAGCCAAAGGCAGGGGGCGGGCAATCAGCCCCAGCATTTT,CASSQRQGAGNQPQHF
TRBV11-2,TRBJ2-7,few,NA,TGTGCCAGCAGCTTAGGCTGGCACGAGCAGTACTTC,CASSLGWHEQYF
TRBV28,TRBJ1-4,once,NA,TGTGCCAGCTATATGGGGGGCCTAAGAGAAAAACTGTTTTTT,CASYMGGLREKLFF
TRBV7-9,TRBJ2-2,few,NA,TGTGCCAGCAGCTTATCGTTAATCGGGGAGCTGTTTTTT,CASSLSLIGELFF
TRBV4-2,TRBJ2-2,NA,TRBD2,TGTGCCAGCAGCCAACTCGGCGGGGGGTACGGGGAGCTGTTTTTT,CASSQLGGGYGELFF
TRBV18,TRBJ2-5,NA,NA,TGTGCCAGCTCACCCGAGACCCAAGAGACCCAGTACTTC,CASSPETQETQYF
TRBV19,TRBJ1-6,NA,NA,TGTGCCAGTACCCCCGCCACGTGGAATTCACCCCTCCACTTT,CASTPATWNSPLHF
TRBV9,TRBJ1-1,NA,NA,TGTGCCAGCAGCGACGCTGGGGTAGCTTTCTTT,CASSDAGVAFF
TRBV4-1,TRBJ1-4,few,TRBD1,TGCGCCAGCAGCCAAGATACAGGGGGCGTAGCTAATGAAAAACTGTTTTTT,CASSQDTGGVANEKLFF
TRBV10-1,TRBJ2-5,once,TRBD2,TGCGCCAGCAGTGATCAACTAGCGGGGATGAAAGAGACCCAGTACTTC,CASSDQLAGMKETQYF
TRBV3-1/TRBV3-2,TRBJ1-1,NA,NA,TGTGCCAGCAGCCAAGGCGGGACACTTGAAGCTTTCTTT,CASSQGGTLEAFF
TRBV7-9,TRBJ1-5,NA,TRBD1,TGTGCCAGCAGCTTATGGAGGGGGCGAAGCAATCAGCCCCAGCATTTT,CASSLWRGRSNQPQHF
TRBV19,TRBJ1-1,NA,NA,TGTGCCAGTAGTATACCTAGGGGGATCACTGAAGCTTTCTTT,CASSIPRGITEAFF
TRBV3-1/TRBV3-2,TRBJ1-3,NA,NA,TGTGCCAGCAGCCAAGATCTTCAGGGCAGGGACACCATATATTTT,CASSQDLQGRDTIYF
TRBV7-2,TRBJ2-1,NA,NA,TGTGCCAGCAGCTTATTGTGGGGCTTGAGGTTCTTC,CASSLLWGLRFF
TRBV19,TRBJ2-7,NA,NA,TGTGCCAGTAGTAACGGGGGGCTGGCATACGAGCAGTACTTC,CASSNGGLAYEQYF
TRBV5-1,TRBJ1-2,NA,TRBD1,TGCGCCAGCAGCTTGTTAGGGGGCAATGGCTACACCTTC,CASSLLGGNGYTF
TRBV7-9,TRBJ1-2,few,TRBD1,TGTGCCAGCAGCTTAGTCGCAGGGGGCTCCTATGGCTACACCTTC,CASSLVAGGSYGYTF
TRBV5-8,TRBJ1-5,NA,NA,TGTGCCAGCAGCTCGGGGCTGATGAGCTCGGCTCAGCCCCAGCATTTT,CASSSGLMSSAQPQHF
TRBV30,TRBJ2-5,NA,NA,TGTGCCTGGGCGACCCCCCTAGAGGGGCAAGAGACCCAGTACTTC,CAWATPLEGQETQYF
TRBV5-1,TRBJ2-2,NA,NA,TGCGCCAGCAGTCCCGGGACCACGAACACCGGGGAGCTGTTTTTT,CASSPGTTNTGELFF
TRBV2,TRBJ1-6,NA,NA,TGTGCCAGCAGTGAAAGTGGGGGCTTCGGGGCCGCTTATAATTCACCCCTCCACTTT,CASSESGGFGAAYNSPLHF
TRBV5-4,TRBJ1-2,NA,TRBD1,TGTGCCAGCAGCTCTGGGACAGGGTTTGACTACACCTTC,CASSSGTGFDYTF
TRBV4-2,TRBJ2-4,NA,TRBD2,TGTGCCAGCAGCCATGGTGAGACTAGCGGTAGAAACATTCAGTACTTC,CASSHGETSGRNIQYF
TRBV2,TRBJ2-3,NA,NA,TGTGCCAGCGGTCTCGCCGGACGATACACAGATACGCAGTATTTT,CASGLAGRYTDTQYF
TRBV18,TRBJ2-1,NA,TRBD1,TGTGCCAGCTCACCGGGACAGGGGCCCAATGAGCAGTTCTTC,CASSPGQGPNEQFF
TRBV7-9,TRBJ2-1,few,NA,TGTGCCAGCAGCTCAGGGGGCGGGAGGGCCGAATTCTTC,CASSSGGGRAEFF
TRBV5-1,TRBJ1-1,few,NA,TGCGCCAGCAGCTCGCAGACAGGATCCAGAGTAGCTGAAGCTTTCTTT,CASSSQTGSRVAEAFF
TRBV12-3/TRBV12-4,TRBJ2-5,NA,NA,TGTGCCAGCAGTTTGGGCAGGCAAGAGACCCAGTACTTC,CASSLGRQETQYF
TRBV6-2/TRBV6-3,TRBJ1-1,NA,NA,TGTGCCAGCAGTTCGAGGATGAACACTGAAGCTTTCTTT,CASSSRMNTEAFF
TRBV2,TRBJ1-5,NA,NA,TGTGCCAGCAGGGCGACAGGTTTGCTCAATCAGCCCCAGCATTTT,CASRATGLLNQPQHF
TRBV27,TRBJ1-2,NA,TRBD1,TGTGCCAGCAGTTTAGCAGGGGGAGGTAATGGCTACACCTTC,CASSLAGGGNGYTF
TRBV7-6,TRBJ2-5,NA,TRBD2,TGTGCCAGCAGCTTAGATTTTAGAGGCCGGGGGGAATTCCAAGAGACCCAGTACTTC,CASSLDFRGRGEFQETQYF
TRBV2,TRBJ1-2,few,TRBD1,TGTGCCAGCAGTACCCCGGCCCAGGGGGGCGGTGGCTACACCTTC,CASSTPAQGGGGYTF
TRBV29-1,TRBJ2-2,NA,TRBD2,TGCAGCGTTCGACTAGCGGGAGGGCCTGCCGGGGAGCTGTTTTTT,CSVRLAGGPAGELFF
TRBV5-8,TRBJ2-3,NA,TRBD2,TGTGCCAGCAGCTTCCGGACTAGCGGGATGGATACGCAGTATTTT,CASSFRTSGMDTQYF